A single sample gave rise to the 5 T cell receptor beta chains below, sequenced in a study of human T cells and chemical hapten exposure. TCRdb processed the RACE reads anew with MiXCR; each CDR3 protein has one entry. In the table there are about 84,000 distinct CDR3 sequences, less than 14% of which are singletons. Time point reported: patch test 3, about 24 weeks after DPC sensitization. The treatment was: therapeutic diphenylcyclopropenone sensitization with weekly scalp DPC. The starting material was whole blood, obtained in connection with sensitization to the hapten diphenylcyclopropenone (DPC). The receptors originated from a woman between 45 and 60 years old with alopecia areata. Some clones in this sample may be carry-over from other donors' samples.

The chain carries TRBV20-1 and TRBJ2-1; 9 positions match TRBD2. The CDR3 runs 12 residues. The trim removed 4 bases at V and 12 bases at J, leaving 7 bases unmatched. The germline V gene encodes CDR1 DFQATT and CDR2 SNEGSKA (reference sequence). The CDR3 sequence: CSAIRTSVSQFF. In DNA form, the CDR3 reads TGCAGTGCTATCCGGACTAGCGTTTCGCAGTTCTTC.

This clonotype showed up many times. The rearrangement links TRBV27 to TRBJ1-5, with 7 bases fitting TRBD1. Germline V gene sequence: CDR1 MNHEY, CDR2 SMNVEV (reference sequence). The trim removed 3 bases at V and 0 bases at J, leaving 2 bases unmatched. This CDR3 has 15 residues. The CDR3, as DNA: TGTGCCAGCAGTTTGACAGGGATTAGCAATCAGCCCCAGCATTTT. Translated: CASSLTGISNQPQHF.

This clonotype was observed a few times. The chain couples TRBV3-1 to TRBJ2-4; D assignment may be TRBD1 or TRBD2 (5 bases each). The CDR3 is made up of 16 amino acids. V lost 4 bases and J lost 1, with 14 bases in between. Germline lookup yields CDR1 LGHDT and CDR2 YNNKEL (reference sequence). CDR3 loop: CASSPLQGRAKNIQYF. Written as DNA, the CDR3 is TGTGCCAGCAGCCCCCTGCAGGGACGGGCCAAAAACATTCAGTACTTC.

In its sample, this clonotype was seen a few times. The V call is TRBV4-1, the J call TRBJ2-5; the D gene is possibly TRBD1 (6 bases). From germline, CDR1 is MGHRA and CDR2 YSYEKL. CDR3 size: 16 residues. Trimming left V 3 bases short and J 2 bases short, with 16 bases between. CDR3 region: CASSHGTDSDQETQYF. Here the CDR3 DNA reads TGCGCCAGCAGCCACGGAACGGACAGCGATCAAGAGACCCAGTACTTC.

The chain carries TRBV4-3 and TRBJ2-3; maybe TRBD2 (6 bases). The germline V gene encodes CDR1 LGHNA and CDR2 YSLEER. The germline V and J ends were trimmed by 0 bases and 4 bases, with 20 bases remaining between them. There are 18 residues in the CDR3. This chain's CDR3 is CASSQDRGGSPKADTQYF. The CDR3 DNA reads TGCGCCAGCAGCCAAGATCGTGGAGGGTCACCTAAGGCAGATACGCAGTATTTT.